This passage covers 27 T cell receptor beta chains from one sample sequenced in a study of molecular identifiers for immune sequencing clone quantification (dated by TCRdb to 2016 to 2019). Preparation of the library involved PCR. The sequencer listed for this sample is NextSeq 500. TCRdb redid the processing of the public reads, applying fastp at Q25 and MiXCR, and retained in-frame beta chains. Duplicate CDR3 protein sequences are folded into a single record with the most common DNA and genes. This sample gives about 86,000 distinct CDR3 sequences in total; roughly 25% of them show up just once. The ten largest clones represent roughly 0.8% of the sample. The sequenced sample was naive CD8+ T cells from blood, with Jurkat cell RNA spiked in. The label giving this sample's cell subset or site can be read as: FACS-sorted CD8+CD4-CCR7+CD45RA+ naive T cells. These receptors originate from a human donor in good health. Some libraries in this study had Jurkat cell RNA spiked in.

This clonotype was seen a handful of times. The rearrangement links TRBV20-1 to TRBJ2-2, with 7 bases that match TRBD2. This CDR3 has 15 amino acids. The V gene's germline CDR1 is DFQATT and CDR2 SNEGSKA (reference sequence). With 0 bases clipped from V and 4 bases from J, the junction kept 5 bases outside the gene matches. The CDR3 spells CSARDASSGTGELFF. Here the CDR3 DNA reads TGCAGTGCTAGAGATGCCTCTAGCGGCACCGGGGAGCTGTTTTTT.

In regard to this clonotype: Compared with germline, one end of the junction differs, possibly owing to a read error. This chain joins TRBV7-9 and TRBJ2-7, with D perhaps given as TRBD1 or TRBD2 (7 bases each). The CDR3 has 12 residues. In germline, CDR1 is SEHNR, CDR2 FQNEAQ (reference sequence). CDR3 amino acids: CACRGGSYEQYF. Written as DNA, the CDR3 is TGTGCCTGCAGGGGGGGGTCCTACGAGCAGTACTTC.

Worth noting for this clonotype: A much larger clone lies a single base off, so this may be a read error. The rearrangement uses TRBV6-1 and TRBJ1-3; D not certain. CDR1 MNHNS and CDR2 SASEGT come from the germline V gene. This CDR3 spans 16 amino acids. The CDR3 spells CASNEGPWFSGNTIYF. DNA of the CDR3: TGTGCCAGCAATGAAGGGCCCTGGTTTTCTGGAAACACCATATATTTT.

Worth noting for this clonotype: This may be a read error, as it is one base from a much larger clone. CDR3 sequence (DNA): TGCGCCAGCAGCCCAGCCGGGACAGTATACAATGAGCAGTTCTTC. Translated: CASSPAGTVYNEQFF. The gene calls are TRBV4-3 and TRBJ2-1; 7 positions agree with TRBD1. The trim removed 4 bases at V and 4 bases at J, leaving 7 bases unmatched. The germline V gene encodes CDR1 LGHNA and CDR2 YSLEER. CDR3 length: 15 residues.

This clonotype was counted only a few times. The chain combines TRBV24-1 with TRBJ2-3, with 10 bases matching TRBD2. Germline CDR1 KGHDR, CDR2 SFDVKD. V was pared by 6 bases and J by 2 bases, with 4 bases of the junction left unmatched. The CDR3 is made up of 15 amino acids. CDR3 coding DNA: TGTGCCACCAGTAATAGCGGGAGGTACACAGATACGCAGTATTTT. Translated: CATSNSGRYTDTQYF.

CDR3 coding DNA: TGTGCCTGGACCGAGGGGGCTACAAGCACAGATACGCAGTATTTT. Protein: CAWTEGATSTDTQYF. The rearrangement links TRBV30 to TRBJ2-3; 7 nucleotides agree with TRBD1. In germline, CDR1 is GTSNPN, CDR2 SVGIG (reference sequence). This CDR3 spans 15 amino acids. J was trimmed by 0 bases and V by 4 bases; bases with no gene match: 7.

A note on this clonotype: This could be a read error, since a much larger clone is one nucleotide away. The CDR3 nucleotides read TGCAGCGCCCAAGAGGGGACAGCAGAAGCTTTCTTT. Amino acid sequence: CSAQEGTAEAFF. V is TRBV29-1 and J is TRBJ1-1; 7 bases are shared with TRBD1. This CDR3 is built from 12 residues. Trimming at V came to 7 bases and at J to 8 bases, leaving 10 bases not matched to a gene. Germline values: CDR1 SQVTM, CDR2 ANQGSEA.

With regard to this clonotype: Just one base apart from a much larger clone, this may be a read error. The chain has TRBV28 and TRBJ2-2; 8 nucleotides agree with TRBD2. Germline V CDR1 and CDR2: MDHEN, SYDVKM. CDR3 size: 21 residues. DNA of the CDR3: TGTGCCAGCCTGCCGGCCAATCCGGGACTAGGGGTCGTCTATAACACCGGGGGGCTGTTTTTT. Its protein product is CASLPANPGLGVVYNTGGLFF.

For this clonotype: Being one base from a much bigger clone, this may be a read error. The chain uses TRBV5-3 and TRBJ2-7; possible D gene TRBD1, 7 bases. TRBV5-3 is classed as an ORF, of uncertain function. Trimming shortened V by 8 bases and J by 5 bases, and 17 bases separated the two germline ends. This CDR3 region has 13 residues. The CDR3 DNA is TGTGCCAGCAACTTCCAGGGGGGAGACGAGCAGTACTTC. It yields the protein CASNFQGGDEQYF.

The J gene is TRBJ2-1, the V gene TRBV4-3; D is undetermined. Germline CDR1 reads LGHNA; CDR2 reads YSLEER. Between the trimmed V and J ends, which lost 0 bases and 0 bases, there was a span of 9 bases. CDR3 length equals 16 residues. CDR3 coding DNA: TGCGCCAGCAGCCAAGATGCCATAGCCTCCTACAATGAGCAGTTCTTC. This codes for CASSQDAIASYNEQFF.

This clonotype has more than one count but fewer than ten. V usage is TRBV18 and J usage is TRBJ2-7, with 8 bases matching TRBD2. V trimming: 0 bases; J trimming: 2 bases; junction bases outside the gene matches: 6. The CDR3 is 16 residues long. From germline, CDR1 is KGHSH and CDR2 LQKENI. As DNA, the CDR3 is TGTGCCAGCTCACCACCGACGGGGGGGGGCACCTACGAGCAGTACTTC. It is translated as CASSPPTGGGTYEQYF.

The chain joins TRBV9 to TRBJ2-7; 7 nucleotides align to TRBD1. J gave up 5 bases and V 4 bases, and 9 bases lay outside the gene matches. CDR3 length: 14 amino acids. The V gene's germline CDR1 is SGDLS and CDR2 YYNGEE. The CDR3 DNA reads TGTGCCAGCAGCACTCAAGACAGGGCCCACGAGCAGTACTTC. It specifies CASSTQDRAHEQYF. Filled out from reference TRBV9 and TRBJ2-7, the complete variable domain reads DSGVTQTPKHLITATGQRVTLRCSPRSGDLSVYWYQQSLDQGLQFLIQYYNGEERAKGNILERFSAQQFPDLHSELNLSSLELGDSALYFCASSTQDRAHEQYFGPGTRLTVT.

This chain joins TRBV27 and TRBJ1-6, with no clear D. CDR1 and CDR2 (germline): MNHEY, SMNVEV (reference sequence). The CDR3 loop spans 12 amino acids. The V and J ends lost 2 bases and 13 bases respectively, with 9 bases between them. The DNA of the CDR3 is TGTGCCAGCAGTTTAAGGTCAGGTCCCCTCCACTTT. Residues: CASSLRSGPLHF.

This clonotype was seen at least ten times. J is TRBJ1-5 and V is TRBV27; TRBD1 matches at 11 bases. V was clipped by 2 bases and J by 4 bases; unmatched bases: 1. This CDR3 is 15 amino acids long. CDR1 is MNHEY, CDR2 SMNVEV, per germline (reference sequence). The CDR3 loop reads CASSLGQGANQPQHF. In DNA form, the CDR3 reads TGTGCCAGCAGTTTAGGACAGGGGGCAAATCAGCCCCAGCATTTT.

In its sample, this clonotype was seen a few times. V gene TRBV27 combines with J gene TRBJ2-7; TRBD2 matches at 10 bases. This CDR3 is 14 amino acids long. Germline assignment: CDR1 MNHEY and CDR2 SMNVEV (reference sequence). After removal of 6 bases from V and 6 bases from J, the junction contained 8 bases not matched to a gene. CDR3 in DNA: TGTGCCAGCAGACTCCAGGGACTAGCGCGCGAGCAGTACTTC. Translating it yields CASRLQGLAREQYF.

In this sample, this clonotype turned up a few times. This chain links TRBV28 with TRBJ1-1; no clear D. The germline gives CDR1 MDHEN, CDR2 SYDVKM. Trimming took off 11 bases at V and 2 bases at J, with 15 bases between the two ends. This CDR3 comprises 13 residues. The CDR3 DNA reads TGTGCCGGCGGGAGAGGTCTTAACACTGAAGCTTTCTTT. Its translation: CAGGRGLNTEAFF.

This clonotype was seen more than once but under ten times. This sequence joins TRBV18 and TRBJ2-6, with D possibly TRBD2 on 5 matching bases. Deletions cut 2 bases from V and 1 base from J, with 9 bases between. Germline V gives CDR1 KGHSH, CDR2 LQKENI. There are 16 residues in the CDR3. The CDR3 sequence is CASSPSRASGANVLTF. The CDR3 DNA sequence: TGTGCCAGCTCACCATCGAGGGCTTCTGGGGCCAACGTCCTGACTTTC.

With respect to this clonotype: A clone one base away is much larger, so this may be a read error. J is TRBJ1-1 and V is TRBV7-9; TRBD1 is a possible D gene (5 bases). The CDR3 is made up of 14 amino acids. Germline V gene lookup returns CDR1 SEHNR and CDR2 FQNEAQ (reference sequence). The V end was cut by 6 bases, the J end by 0 bases, with 11 bases between. CDR3 bases: TGTGCCAGCAGAAGGGACGGGGTGAACACTGAAGCTTTCTTT. This encodes CASRRDGVNTEAFF.

This clonotype came up many times. The chain uses TRBV30 and TRBJ2-4; no clear D gene. Germline values: CDR1 GTSNPN, CDR2 SVGIG (reference sequence). V was shortened by 2 bases and J by 2 bases, with 4 bases between the two germline ends. The CDR3 extends over 12 amino acids. CDR3 residues: CAWSSSKNIQYF. CDR3 bases: TGTGCCTGGAGTTCCTCCAAAAACATTCAGTACTTC.

About this clonotype itself: A much larger clone differs from this one at a single base, so this may be a read error. The chain has TRBV2 and TRBJ2-4, with D possibly TRBD1 on 6 matching bases. V was trimmed by 7 bases and J by 12 bases, leaving 19 bases between them. This CDR3 spans 13 amino acids. In germline, CDR1 is SNHLY, CDR2 FYNNEI. In DNA form, the CDR3 reads TGTGCCAGCATGCGGGCAGGGCAGGACAGTCAGTACTTC. This encodes CASMRAGQDSQYF.

This clonotype was found a few times. The V and J genes are TRBV20-1 and TRBJ1-2; 7 bases are a match to TRBD1. Germline V gene lookup returns CDR1 DFQATT and CDR2 SNEGSKA (reference sequence). V was clipped by 0 bases and J by 4 bases; unmatched bases: 5. This CDR3 region has 14 residues. The CDR3 coding sequence is TGCAGTGCTAGAGATTCGGGACAGCTCTATGGCTACACCTTC. Its translation is CSARDSGQLYGYTF.

The chain couples TRBV7-6 to TRBJ2-3, with a tentative D call TRBD1 (5 bases). The CDR3 spans 16 residues. With 4 bases removed from V and 0 bases from J, the gap between germline ends came to 14 bases. Germline CDR1 SGHVS, CDR2 FNYEAQ. This chain's CDR3 is CASSSSAGPSTDTQYF. The CDR3 coding sequence is TGTGCCAGCAGCTCTTCGGCAGGGCCTAGCACAGATACGCAGTATTTT.

The chain couples TRBV19 to TRBJ1-5; 7 bases map to TRBD1. Germline CDR1 LNHDA, CDR2 SQIVND (reference sequence). V lost 7 bases, J lost 2 bases, and 11 bases stayed unmatched. The CDR3 is 16 residues long. The CDR3 loop is CASTPGGASGNQPQHF. For the CDR3, the DNA is TGTGCCAGTACCCCAGGGGGGGCTAGTGGCAATCAGCCCCAGCATTTT.

Comments on this clonotype: At one end the junction does not follow the germline gene, possibly because of a read error. The rearrangement joins TRBV5-6 to TRBJ2-5, with D unresolved. The CDR3 sequence is 13 residues long. In germline, CDR1 is SGHDT, CDR2 YYEEEE. CDR3 coding DNA: TGTGCCAGCAGCTTTAAACAGCAGAAGACCCAATACTTC. Translated: CASSFKQQKTQYF.

This clonotype was recorded once. V usage is TRBV27 and J usage is TRBJ2-2; no firm D call. The germline V gene has CDR1 MNHEY and CDR2 SMNVEV (reference sequence). The CDR3 has 12 residues. The ends were cut back, 6 bases at V and 4 bases at J, with 6 bases in the middle. The CDR3 nucleotides read TGTGCCAGCAGCAAAGCCACCGGGGAGCTGTTTTTT. It yields the protein CASSKATGELFF.

There are many counts of this clonotype. This chain uses TRBV11-2 with TRBJ2-7; no definite D call. V was clipped by 1 base and J by 2 bases, with 9 bases between them. CDR3 length: 14 residues. CDR1 is SGHAT, CDR2 FQNNGV, per germline. CDR3 region: CASSLVTDAYEQYF. Written as DNA, the CDR3 is TGTGCCAGCAGCTTAGTCACAGATGCCTACGAGCAGTACTTC.

Points on this clonotype: A much larger clone differs by one base, so this may be a read error. The chain couples TRBV4-1 to TRBJ2-1; D not resolved. Germline V gene lookup returns CDR1 MGHRA and CDR2 YSYEKL. The CDR3 has 14 amino acids. The CDR3, as DNA: TGCGCCAGCAGCCAAGTTACGTTAACAGAGGAGCGGTTCTTC. The encoded protein is CASSQVTLTEERFF.